This TCR beta chain derives from a study of shared clonotypes between healthy human individuals. The assay was immunoSEQ multiplex PCR, and TCRdb's table has in-frame clones only and misses some. The table includes millions of clones, 90% to 95% detected once. V lost 1 base to trimming and J lost 6 bases, with 11 bases between them. The germline V gene has CDR1 SEHNR and CDR2 FQNEAQ (reference sequence). This CDR3 comprises 14 residues. Selected positively for CCR7 and CD45RO-negative, naive CD8 cells excluded terminally differentiated effector memory CD45RA+ cells. The source material was naive CD8+ T cells from PBMCs. This sequence joins TRBV7-9 and TRBJ2-3; D is perhaps TRBD1 or TRBD2 (5 bases each). This sequence originates from a man younger than 30 in good health. Some clones in this sample may be carry-over from other donors' samples. The CDR3 DNA is TGTGCCAGCAGCTTAGTCGGGGCTGGGGATACGCAGTATTTT. This codes for CASSLVGAGDTQYF.